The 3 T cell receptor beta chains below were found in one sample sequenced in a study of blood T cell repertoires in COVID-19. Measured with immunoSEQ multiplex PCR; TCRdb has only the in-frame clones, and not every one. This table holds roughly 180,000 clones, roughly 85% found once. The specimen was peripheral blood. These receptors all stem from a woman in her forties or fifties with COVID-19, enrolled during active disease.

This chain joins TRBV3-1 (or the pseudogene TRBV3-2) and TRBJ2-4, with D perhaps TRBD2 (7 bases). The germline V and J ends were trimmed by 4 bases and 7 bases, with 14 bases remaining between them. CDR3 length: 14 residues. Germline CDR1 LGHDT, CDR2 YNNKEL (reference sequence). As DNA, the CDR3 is TGTGCCAGCAGCCCTAGGGGGGGGGATAACATTCAGTACTTC. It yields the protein CASSPRGGDNIQYF.

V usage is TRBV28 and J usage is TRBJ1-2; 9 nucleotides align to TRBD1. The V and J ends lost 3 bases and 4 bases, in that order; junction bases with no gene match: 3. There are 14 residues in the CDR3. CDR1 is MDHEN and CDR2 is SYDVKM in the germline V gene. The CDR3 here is CASSFGQGSYGYTF. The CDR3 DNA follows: TGTGCCAGCAGTTTTGGACAGGGGAGCTATGGCTACACCTTC.

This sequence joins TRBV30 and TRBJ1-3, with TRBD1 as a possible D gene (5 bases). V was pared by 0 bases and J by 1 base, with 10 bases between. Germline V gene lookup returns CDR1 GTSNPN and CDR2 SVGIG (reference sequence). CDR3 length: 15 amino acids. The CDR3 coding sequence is TGTGCCTGGAGTGTCGTCGGGGGATCTGGAAACACCATATATTTT. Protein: CAWSVVGGSGNTIYF.